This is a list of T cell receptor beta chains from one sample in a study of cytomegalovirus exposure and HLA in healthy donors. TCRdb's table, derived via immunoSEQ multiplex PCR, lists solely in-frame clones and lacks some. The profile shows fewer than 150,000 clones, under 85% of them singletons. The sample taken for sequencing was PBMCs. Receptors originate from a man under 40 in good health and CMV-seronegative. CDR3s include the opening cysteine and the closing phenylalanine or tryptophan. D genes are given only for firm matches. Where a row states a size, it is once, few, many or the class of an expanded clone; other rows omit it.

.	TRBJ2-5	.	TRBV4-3	TGCGCCAGCAGCCAAGATTACGGGGGCCCACTAGCGCTTAACCCAGAGACCCAGTACTTC	CASSQDYGGPLALNPETQYF
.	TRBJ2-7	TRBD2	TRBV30	TGTGCCTGGAGTACCGGGGAGGGGCAGTACTTC	CAWSTGEGQYF
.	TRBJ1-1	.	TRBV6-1	TGTGCCAGCAGTGAAGAGCCGGGTTTAAACACTGAAGCTTTCTTT	CASSEEPGLNTEAFF
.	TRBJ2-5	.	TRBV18	TGTGCCAGCTCACCTCCGGGACAAAAGTACCAAGAGACCCAGTACTTC	CASSPPGQKYQETQYF
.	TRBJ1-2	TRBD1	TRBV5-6	TGTGCCAGCAGCTTGGTCGATGGGGACAGGGGATTTGGCTACACCTTC	CASSLVDGDRGFGYTF
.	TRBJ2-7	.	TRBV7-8	TGTGCCAGCAGCTTAGCGCGCGGAGAGCAGTACTTC	CASSLARGEQYF
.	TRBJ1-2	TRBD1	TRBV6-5	TGTGCCAGCAGGCACCGTCCACAGGGGGCTGATGGCTACACCTTC	CASRHRPQGADGYTF
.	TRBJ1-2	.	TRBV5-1	TGCGCCAGCAGCGGTAATTTCAGGGATAACTATGGCTACACCTTC	CASSGNFRDNYGYTF
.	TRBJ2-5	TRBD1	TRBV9	TGTGCCAGCAGCAGAGACCCAGGGGGCCAGTACTTC	CASSRDPGGQYF
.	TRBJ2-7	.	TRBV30	TGTGCCTGGAGTACACGGCAGGCAAAAGGCTACGAGCAGTACTTC	CAWSTRQAKGYEQYF
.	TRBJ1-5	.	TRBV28	TGTGCCAGCAGTACTAACCTAAATCAGCCCCAGCATTTT	CASSTNLNQPQHF
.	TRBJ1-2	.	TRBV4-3	TGCGCCAGCAGCCAAGACAGTAACTATGGCTACACCTTC	CASSQDSNYGYTF
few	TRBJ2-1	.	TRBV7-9	TGTGCCAGCAGATCCCCCGGGCTACGCGGGCCTTACAATGAGCAGTTCTTC	CASRSPGLRGPYNEQFF
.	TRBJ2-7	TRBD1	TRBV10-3	TGTGCCATCAGTGGGGACAGGGGCTACGAGCAGTACTTC	CAISGDRGYEQYF
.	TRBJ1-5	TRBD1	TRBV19	TGTGCCAGTAGGGGACAGGAGAGCCAGCCCCAGCATTTT	CASRGQESQPQHF
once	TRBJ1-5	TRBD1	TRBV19	TGTGCCAGTAGTACGGGACAGATCTTCAATCAGCCCCAGCATTTT	CASSTGQIFNQPQHF
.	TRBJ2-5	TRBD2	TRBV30	TGTGCCTGGAGTGGCGGGGGGAAAGAGACCCAGTACTTC	CAWSGGGKETQYF
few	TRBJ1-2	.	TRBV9	TGTGCCAGCAGCGTAGCCTCGGGAGTGAACCTGGGGGCTAACTATGGCTACACCTTC	CASSVASGVNLGANYGYTF
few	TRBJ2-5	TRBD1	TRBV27	TGTGCCAGCAGTTTCGACAGGGAAGAGACCCAGTACTTC	CASSFDREETQYF
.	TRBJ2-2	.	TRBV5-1	TGCGCCAGCAGGGGCCTCCAAGCGAACACCGGGGAGCTGTTTTTT	CASRGLQANTGELFF
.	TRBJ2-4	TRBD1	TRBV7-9	TGTGCCAGCAGCTCCCAAGGGACAGTATCGGCCAAAAACATTCAGTACTTC	CASSSQGTVSAKNIQYF
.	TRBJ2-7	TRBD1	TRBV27	TGTGCCAGCAGAATCCTCGGGACAGGGCGTTCCGAGCAGTACTTC	CASRILGTGRSEQYF
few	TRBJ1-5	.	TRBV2	TGTGCCAGCAGCACCGACAGACGCAATCAGCCCCAGCATTTT	CASSTDRRNQPQHF
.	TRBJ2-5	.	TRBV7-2	TGTGCCAGCAGCTTAGCGAGAGAGACCCAGTACTTC	CASSLARETQYF
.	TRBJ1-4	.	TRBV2	TGTGCCAGCAGGGGCGGGGGAGGACGGAGTGAAAAACTGTTTTTT	CASRGGGGRSEKLFF
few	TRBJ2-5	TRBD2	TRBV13	TGTGCCAGCAGCTCCAGCGGGGGGACCCAAGAGACCCAGTACTTC	CASSSSGGTQETQYF